These 28 T cell receptor beta chains were sequenced from one sample in a study of cytomegalovirus exposure and HLA in healthy donors. Data came from immunoSEQ multiplex PCR; TCRdb stores just in-frame clones and leaves some out. There are 100,000 to 150,000 clones in the sample; roughly 95% occur only once, and about 1.8% lies in the top ten. The sequencing sample was made of PBMCs. The receptors stem from a man younger than 35 in good health and CMV-seronegative.

V usage is TRBV6-6 and J usage is TRBJ1-3, with TRBD1 as a possible D gene (5 bases). The CDR3 extends over 13 amino acids. Germline V lookup: CDR1 MNHNY, CDR2 SVGAGI (reference sequence). V shed 7 bases and J shed 4 bases, with 11 bases lying between them. The CDR3 loop is CASIAGEGNTIYF. Written as DNA, the CDR3 is TGTGCCAGCATTGCGGGGGAAGGAAACACCATATATTTT.

This rearrangement joins TRBV6-6 to TRBJ2-7; D is perhaps TRBD1 (5 bases). Deletions cut 4 bases from V and 2 bases from J, with 18 bases between. The CDR3 spans 16 residues. Germline-derived CDR1 and CDR2 are MNHNY and SVGAGI (reference sequence). The CDR3 DNA sequence: TGTGCCAGCAGTTCTCCTGGGGCAGGGCAGCCCTACGAGCAGTACTTC. Translated, it gives CASSSPGAGQPYEQYF.

The table lists this clone with a count of one. V gene TRBV7-6 combines with J gene TRBJ1-4; a weak D match, TRBD1 (6 bases). Germline CDR1 and CDR2: SGHVS and FNYEAQ. The V and J ends lost 4 bases and 8 bases respectively, with 11 bases between them. This CDR3 comprises 13 residues. The chain's CDR3 is CASSSRGGEKLFF. CDR3 bases: TGTGCCAGCAGCTCCAGGGGAGGGGAAAAACTGTTTTTT.

The chain recombines TRBV19 with TRBJ1-2; D is unclear. Trimming left V 2 bases short and J 4 bases short, with 20 bases between. CDR1 is LNHDA and CDR2 is SQIVND in the germline V gene (reference sequence). CDR3 length equals 17 residues. The CDR3 loop reads CASSISRVGVLTYGYTF. Written as DNA, the CDR3 is TGTGCCAGTAGTATATCGAGAGTCGGAGTCCTCACCTATGGCTACACCTTC. The variable domain in full, with the rest retrieved from reference TRBV19 and TRBJ1-2, is DGGITQSPKYLFRKEGQNVTLSCEQNLNHDAMYWYRQDPGQGLRLIYYSQIVNDFQKGDIAEGYSVSREKKESFPLTVTSAQKNPTAFYLCASSISRVGVLTYGYTFGSGTRLTVV.

The rearrangement links TRBV7-6 to TRBJ2-7; no reliable D call. Trimming cost V 0 bases and J 0 bases, with 12 bases left between them. The CDR3 runs to 16 residues. CDR1 and CDR2 from the germline V gene are SGHVS and FNYEAQ. The CDR3 loop is CASSLAATPNSYEQYF. DNA of the CDR3: TGTGCCAGCAGCTTAGCTGCCACTCCTAACTCCTACGAGCAGTACTTC.

Remarks on this clone: Other DNA sequences in this sample translate to the same CDR3. The chain carries TRBV27 and TRBJ1-5, with D uncertain. The CDR3 sequence is 14 residues long. V lost 4 bases to trimming and J lost 6 bases, with 13 bases between them. The germline V gene encodes CDR1 MNHEY and CDR2 SMNVEV (reference sequence). The CDR3 DNA reads as TGTGCCAGCAGTTCCCGAGGCGGTGGTCAGCCCCAGCATTTT. It encodes CASSSRGGGQPQHF.

The chain combines TRBV6-5 with TRBJ2-1, with 15 positions matching TRBD2. This CDR3 region has 15 residues. J gave up 8 bases and V 7 bases, and 6 bases lay outside the gene matches. Per the germline V gene, CDR1 is MNHEY and CDR2 is SVGAGI. CDR3 region: CASNPGLAGGDEQFF. CDR3 in DNA: TGTGCCAGCAACCCGGGACTAGCGGGAGGAGATGAGCAGTTCTTC.

This chain links TRBV30 with TRBJ2-7; D not certain. Trimming cost V 0 bases and J 3 bases, with 9 bases left between them. In germline, CDR1 is GTSNPN, CDR2 SVGIG (reference sequence). The CDR3 contains 13 residues. The CDR3 DNA sequence: TGTGCCTGGAGTGTCGAACGGTTCTACGAGCAGTACTTC. It yields the protein CAWSVERFYEQYF.

The chain employs TRBV4-3 and TRBJ2-7; a possible D gene is TRBD2 (5 bases). In germline, CDR1 is LGHNA, CDR2 YSLEER. The germline V and J ends were trimmed by 3 bases and 0 bases, with 15 bases remaining between them. CDR3 length: 16 residues. The CDR3 DNA is TGCGCCAGCAGCCAGGCCCCGGTAGCGTACTCCTACGAGCAGTACTTC. It codes for CASSQAPVAYSYEQYF.

The chain has TRBV28 and TRBJ2-7, with D uncertain. The CDR3 is made up of 16 amino acids. Looked up from germline, CDR1 is MDHEN and CDR2 is SYDVKM. V lost 3 bases to trimming and J lost 2 bases, with 17 bases between them. In nucleotides, the CDR3 is TGTGCCAGCAGTTTCCCCTCCCACGGTCTACCCTACGAGCAGTACTTC. This codes for CASSFPSHGLPYEQYF.

Turning to this clone: One end of the junction fails to match germline, which may point to a read error. The chain combines TRBV7-7 with TRBJ2-2; 7 bases are a match to TRBD2. Germline CDR1 SSHAT, CDR2 FNYEAQ (reference sequence). This CDR3 has 18 amino acids. The CDR3 sequence is CASSSGPLAREYTGELFF. The CDR3 DNA reads as TGTGCTAGCAGCAGTGGCCCACTAGCGCGGGAGTACACCGGGGAGCTGTTTTTT.

The chain combines TRBV7-9 with TRBJ2-3; D uncertain. This CDR3 has 13 amino acids. CDR1 is SEHNR and CDR2 is FQNEAQ in the germline V gene (reference sequence). V dropped 2 bases and J dropped 3 bases, with 6 bases sitting between them. Here the CDR3 reads CASSLSGTDTQYF. CDR3 sequence (DNA): TGTGCCAGCAGCTTATCCGGGACAGATACGCAGTATTTT.

The V gene is TRBV4-1, the J gene TRBJ2-3; TRBD2 aligns across 8 bases. Germline CDR1 is MGHRA and CDR2 is YSYEKL. This CDR3 has 14 residues. The V gene end was trimmed by 6 bases and the J gene end by 4 bases; junction bases not matched to a gene: 6. CDR3 sequence reads: CASRLTSGADTQYF. Written as DNA, the CDR3 is TGCGCCAGCAGGCTCACTAGCGGAGCAGATACGCAGTATTTT.

V usage is TRBV29-1 and J usage is TRBJ1-1; 7 positions match TRBD1. V was pared by 4 bases and J by 1 base, with 3 bases of the junction left unmatched. CDR1 SQVTM and CDR2 ANQGSEA come from the germline V gene. This CDR3 is built from 13 residues. The CDR3 nucleotides are TGCAGCGTTGCATCAGGGGGGAACACTGAAGCTTTCTTT. This codes for CSVASGGNTEAFF. Supplemented by reference TRBV29-1 and TRBJ1-1, the full variable domain reads SAVISQKPSRDICQRGTSLTIQCQVDSQVTMMFWYRQQPGQSLTLIATANQGSEATYESGFVIDKFPISRPNLTFSTLTVSNMSPEDSSIYLCSVASGGNTEAFFGQGTRLTVV.

This clone is a singleton in its sample. The chain couples TRBV4-1 to TRBJ2-1; 7 bases match TRBD2. Germline-derived CDR1 and CDR2 are MGHRA and YSYEKL. The V segment lost 1 base and the J segment 2 bases; nucleotides outside the gene matches: 2. This CDR3 region has 15 residues. The CDR3 nucleotides are TGCGCCAGCAGCCAAGGCGCGGGAGCCTACAATGAGCAGTTCTTC. This gives the protein CASSQGAGAYNEQFF.

Comment on this clone: Other DNA sequences in this specimen translate into the identical CDR3. The chain is built from TRBV28 and TRBJ2-7, with 7 nucleotides matching TRBD2. Germline lookup yields CDR1 MDHEN and CDR2 SYDVKM. This CDR3 region has 13 residues. With 5 bases clipped from V and 2 bases from J, the junction kept 3 bases outside the gene matches. The CDR3 nucleotides read TGTGCCAGCAGTATGGGGGGGGCCTACGAGCAGTACTTC. Amino acids: CASSMGGAYEQYF.

The chain is built from TRBV6-6 and TRBJ2-5; 10 bases agree with TRBD2. Germline values: CDR1 MNHNY, CDR2 SVGAGI (reference sequence). The CDR3 spans 15 residues. The V and J ends lost 5 bases and 5 bases, in that order; junction bases with no gene match: 8. The CDR3 sequence: CASSTQAGGWETQYF. DNA for the CDR3: TGTGCCAGCAGTACCCAAGCGGGAGGGTGGGAGACCCAGTACTTC.

V is TRBV2 and J is TRBJ2-1, with TRBD2 matching over 10 bases. The CDR3 length is 15 residues. Germline CDR1 SNHLY, CDR2 FYNNEI. The junction had 7 bases not matched to a gene; V was cut back by 5 bases and J by 6 bases. The CDR3 bases are TGTGCCAGCAGTCACTCTAGCGGGAGTTTCAATGAGCAGTTCTTC. Translation: CASSHSSGSFNEQFF.

The chain combines TRBV28 with TRBJ1-5; D ambiguous. The CDR3 is 11 residues long. Germline V gene data show CDR1 as MDHEN and CDR2 as SYDVKM. V lost 3 bases and J lost 10, with 7 bases in between. The DNA of the CDR3 is TGTGCCAGCAGTTTCTCTACCCCCCAGCATTTT. Its protein product is CASSFSTPQHF.

This sequence joins TRBV7-9 and TRBJ2-7; D is unclear. Germline V lookup: CDR1 SEHNR, CDR2 FQNEAQ (reference sequence). V lost 3 bases and J 0 bases, leaving 12 bases between the germline ends. This CDR3 spans 15 amino acids. The CDR3 DNA sequence: TGTGCCAGCAGCTTGGGCCCCGACGGCTCCTACGAGCAGTACTTC. As protein: CASSLGPDGSYEQYF.

The chain couples TRBV28 to TRBJ2-7; TRBD2 agrees at 10 bases. The J segment lost 0 bases and the V segment lost 3 bases, leaving 20 bases of the junction unmatched. Looked up from germline, CDR1 is MDHEN and CDR2 is SYDVKM. CDR3 length: 21 amino acids. CDR3 amino acids: CASSLGLAIYPVVSSSYEQYF. The CDR3 DNA reads as TGTGCCAGCAGTTTGGGACTAGCGATTTACCCGGTCGTATCCAGCTCCTACGAGCAGTACTTC. Variable domain in full (rest from reference TRBV28 and TRBJ2-7): DVKVTQSSRYLVKRTGEKVFLECVQDMDHENMFWYRQDPGLGLRLIYFSYDVKMKEKGDIPEGYSVSREKKERFSLILESASTNQTSMYLCASSLGLAIYPVVSSSYEQYFGPGTRLTVT.

The chain is built from TRBV30 and TRBJ2-3; TRBD2 matches at 11 bases. In germline, CDR1 is GTSNPN, CDR2 SVGIG (reference sequence). CDR3 length: 13 amino acids. V lost 6 bases and J lost 1; bases outside the gene matches: 0. The CDR3 DNA is TGTGCCTGTAGCGGGAGGGGCACAGATACGCAGTATTTT. This encodes CACSGRGTDTQYF.

This rearrangement joins TRBV6-6 to TRBJ1-1, with 7 bases fitting TRBD1. The germline V gene encodes CDR1 MNHNY and CDR2 SVGAGI (reference sequence). The V segment lost 6 bases and the J segment 3 bases; nucleotides outside the gene matches: 7. The CDR3 length is 14 residues. In DNA, the CDR3 is TGTGCCAGCAGACACACAGGGGATTACACTGAAGCTTTCTTT. This translates into CASRHTGDYTEAFF.

This chain uses TRBV18 with TRBJ1-2, with TRBD1 as a possible D gene (6 bases). Germline CDR1 reads KGHSH; CDR2 reads LQKENI. This CDR3 is built from 15 residues. Trimming took 3 bases from V and 1 from J, leaving 12 bases between them. The chain's CDR3 is CASSPFPDSNYGYTF. The CDR3 DNA follows: TGTGCCAGCTCACCCTTTCCGGACAGTAACTATGGCTACACCTTC. Based on the CDR3 plus reference TRBV18 and TRBJ1-2, the full variable domain is NAGVMQNPRHLVRRRGQEARLRCSPMKGHSHVYWYRQLPEEGLKFMVYLQKENIIDESGMPKERFSAEFPKEGPSILRIQQVVRGDSAAYFCASSPFPDSNYGYTFGSGTRLTVV.

The rearrangement uses TRBV15 and TRBJ1-5; 7 bases fit TRBD1. Unmatched junction bases numbered 7, after V lost 3 bases and J lost 11 bases. The CDR3 has 13 amino acids. Germline V CDR1 and CDR2: LNHNV, YYDKDF (reference sequence). The CDR3 DNA is TGTGCCACCAGCAGCACAACGACAGGGTCCCAGCATTTT. The encoded protein is CATSSTTTGSQHF.

The rearrangement joins TRBV6-1 to TRBJ1-5, with a weak D call TRBD1 (5 bases). Germline V lookup: CDR1 MNHNS, CDR2 SASEGT. Between the trimmed V and J ends, which lost 1 base and 11 bases, there was a span of 18 bases. The CDR3 totals 15 residues. CDR3 amino acids: CASSEGPEGRRSQHF. In DNA form, the CDR3 reads TGTGCCAGCAGTGAAGGGCCGGAGGGGAGGAGGTCCCAGCATTTT.

The chain links TRBV11-3 to TRBJ2-7; the D gene is possibly TRBD2 (6 bases). The ends were cut back, 5 bases at V and 9 bases at J, with 17 bases in the middle. This CDR3 has 13 residues. Germline values: CDR1 SGHNT, CDR2 YENEEA. DNA of the CDR3: TGTGCCAGCAGCCGGAGGGAAAAGCCGGGGCAGTACTTC. This translates into CASSRREKPGQYF.

This chain joins TRBV27 and TRBJ2-1; maybe TRBD1 (6 bases). Trimming pared 2 bases from V and 15 bases from J, leaving 20 bases between. This CDR3 region has 14 residues. In germline, CDR1 is MNHEY, CDR2 SMNVEV (reference sequence). The DNA of the CDR3 is TGTGCCAGCAGTTTAAATCTCCCTACCCAGGGGCGGTTCTTC. Protein product: CASSLNLPTQGRFF.